Each of the 18 T cell receptor beta chains below was sequenced from the same sample in a study of blood T cell repertoires in COVID-19. TCRdb's table, derived via immunoSEQ multiplex PCR, lists solely in-frame clones and lacks some. The sample includes a few hundred thousand clones, 65% to 90% of them seen just once. The sample was peripheral blood. These receptor sequences come from a man aged 45-65 years with active or convalescent COVID-19.

The chain carries TRBV2 and TRBJ2-1; TRBD2 matches 7 bases. This CDR3 is built from 15 residues. From germline, CDR1 is SNHLY and CDR2 FYNNEI. V trimming: 7 bases; J trimming: 5 bases; junction bases outside the gene matches: 11. The CDR3 DNA follows: TGTGCCAGCACAAAAGTGCTTGGGACTAACAATGAGCAGTTCTTC. Translating it yields CASTKVLGTNNEQFF.

The chain is built from TRBV7-2 and TRBJ2-7; 12 bases line up with TRBD2. V lost 3 bases and J lost 7; bases outside the gene matches: 4. CDR1 and CDR2 (germline): SGHTA, FQGNSA. The CDR3 spans 14 residues. The CDR3 bases are TGTGCCAGCAGCTTTACTAGCGGGGGGCAGGAGCAGTACGTC. Its protein is CASSFTSGGQEQYV.

V is TRBV21-1 and J is TRBJ1-5. TRBV21-1 is a listed pseudogene. CDR3 length equals 19 residues. The CDR3 sequence: CASSKDGTETVYSNQPQHF. As DNA, the CDR3 is TGTGCCAGCAGCAAAGATGGAACCGAGACTGTATATAGCAATCAGCCCCAGCATTTT.

The V gene is TRBV7-3, the J gene TRBJ2-5; no clear D. Per germline, CDR1 SGHTA and CDR2 FQGTGA. Trimming pared 2 bases from V and 0 bases from J, leaving 4 bases between. The CDR3 is 13 residues long. CDR3 region: CASSLEYQETQYF. The CDR3 DNA is TGTGCCAGCAGCTTAGAGTACCAAGAGACCCAGTACTTC.

The chain is built from TRBV6-6 and TRBJ1-1; 7 bases line up with TRBD1. Per germline, CDR1 MNHNY and CDR2 SVGAGI (reference sequence). This CDR3 spans 15 amino acids. V shed 0 bases and J 0 bases; nucleotides not matched to a gene: 1. The CDR3 DNA follows: TGTGCCAGCAGTTACTCGGACAGGCTGAACACTGAAGCTTTCTTT. Residues: CASSYSDRLNTEAFF.

The V call is TRBV6-5, the J call TRBJ1-4, with D maybe TRBD1 (6 bases). Trimming pared 8 bases from V and 3 bases from J, leaving 13 bases between. Germline-derived CDR1 and CDR2 are MNHEY and SVGAGI. This CDR3 is built from 14 residues. The CDR3 bases are TGTGCCAGCCGGGGGGGGGCTGCTAATGAAAAACTGTTTTTT. Encoded protein: CASRGGAANEKLFF.

The chain joins TRBV2 to TRBJ2-1; D is possibly TRBD1 (5 bases). The V end was cut by 3 bases, the J end by 4 bases, with 7 bases between. The V gene's germline CDR1 is SNHLY and CDR2 FYNNEI. The CDR3 is 13 residues long. CDR3 sequence reads: CASSDQGYNEQFF. The CDR3 DNA is TGTGCCAGCAGTGACCAGGGATACAATGAGCAGTTCTTC.

This chain connects TRBV18 to TRBJ1-4; D is uncertain. Trimming stripped 3 bases from V and 3 bases from J, with 14 bases between. CDR3 length equals 16 residues. Germline CDR1 and CDR2: KGHSH and LQKENI. Written as DNA, the CDR3 is TGTGCCAGCTCACCTTCTGAGGGAGAGGCTAATGAAAAACTGTTTTTT. It yields the protein CASSPSEGEANEKLFF.

The J gene is TRBJ2-2, the V gene TRBV3-1 (or the pseudogene TRBV3-2), with 8 positions matching TRBD2. Germline loops: CDR1 LGHDT, CDR2 YNNKEL (reference sequence). This CDR3 spans 13 amino acids. V lost 2 bases and J lost 9; bases outside the gene matches: 2. This CDR3 reads CASSQRGGWELFF. The CDR3 coding sequence is TGTGCCAGCAGCCAACGGGGGGGCTGGGAGCTGTTTTTT.

The rearrangement uses TRBV7-2 and TRBJ2-5; 8 nucleotides line up with TRBD2. In germline, CDR1 is SGHTA, CDR2 FQGNSA. After removal of 3 bases from V and 10 bases from J, the junction contained 7 bases not matched to a gene. CDR3 length: 13 residues. CDR3: CASSFRDGRDQYF. CDR3 DNA sequence: TGTGCCAGCAGCTTCCGGGACGGGAGGGACCAGTACTTC.

This chain links TRBV7-9 with TRBJ1-3; D gene uncertain. CDR3 length equals 15 residues. Deletions cut 1 base from V and 0 bases from J, with 7 bases between. Germline lookup yields CDR1 SEHNR and CDR2 FQNEAQ (reference sequence). The CDR3 loop is CASSLGRNSGNTIYF. The CDR3 DNA follows: TGTGCCAGCAGCTTAGGCAGGAACTCTGGAAACACCATATATTTT.

This clone was seen more than once but under ten times. The rearrangement uses TRBV19 and TRBJ1-2; the match to TRBD1 covers 9 bases. Germline V CDR1 and CDR2: LNHDA, SQIVND (reference sequence). The CDR3 extends over 13 amino acids. V was pared by 7 bases and J by 8 bases, with 8 bases of the junction left unmatched. The CDR3 region has the DNA TGTGCCAGTAACCGCAGGACAGGGGACGGCTACACCTTC. Amino acids: CASNRRTGDGYTF. Supplemented by reference TRBV19 and TRBJ1-2, the full variable domain reads DGGITQSPKYLFRKEGQNVTLSCEQNLNHDAMYWYRQDPGQGLRLIYYSQIVNDFQKGDIAEGYSVSREKKESFPLTVTSAQKNPTAFYLCASNRRTGDGYTFGSGTRLTVV.

This sequence joins TRBV19 and TRBJ1-4; 9 bases match TRBD1. V gave up 6 bases and J gave up 7 bases; unmatched junction bases: 6. Germline-derived CDR1 and CDR2 are LNHDA and SQIVND (reference sequence). This CDR3 has 14 residues. Here the CDR3 reads CASSYRGPVEKLFF. In DNA, the CDR3 is TGTGCCAGTAGCTACAGGGGGCCAGTTGAAAAACTGTTTTTT.

The sample holds one count of this clone. The gene calls are TRBV19 and TRBJ2-4; 8 nucleotides agree with TRBD2. The V gene end was trimmed by 6 bases and the J gene end by 9 bases; junction bases not matched to a gene: 7. The CDR3 runs to 13 residues. Germline lookup yields CDR1 LNHDA and CDR2 SQIVND (reference sequence). The CDR3 is CASRTSESSIQYF. The CDR3 DNA reads as TGTGCCAGTAGGACTAGCGAATCCAGCATTCAGTACTTC.

The CDR3 nucleotides are TGTGCCAGCAGCGCAACAGGGTTACCCTCGAACACCGGGGAGCTGTTTTTT. Amino acid sequence: CASSATGLPSNTGELFF. The V call is TRBV5-8, the J call TRBJ2-2; maybe TRBD1 (6 bases). Trimming took off 4 bases at V and 0 bases at J, with 16 bases between the two ends. Per germline, CDR1 SGHTS and CDR2 YDEGEE. The CDR3 runs 17 residues.

This clone has more than one count but fewer than ten. V gene TRBV4-1 combines with J gene TRBJ2-3; the D gene is possibly TRBD2 (6 bases). Germline V gives CDR1 MGHRA, CDR2 YSYEKL. CDR3 length equals 13 residues. V was shortened by 5 bases and J by 0 bases, with 6 bases between the two germline ends. In DNA, the CDR3 is TGCGCCAGCAGCGGGGGGAGCACAGATACGCAGTATTTT. Its protein product is CASSGGSTDTQYF.

CDR3 sequence (DNA): TGTGCCAGCAGTTCGCGGGACAGGGGGCTCTATGGCTACACCTTC. Translation: CASSSRDRGLYGYTF. The J gene is TRBJ1-2, the V gene TRBV6-5; 12 bases map to TRBD1. With 4 bases clipped from V and 4 bases from J, the junction kept 4 bases outside the gene matches. Per the germline V gene, CDR1 is MNHEY and CDR2 is SVGAGI. The CDR3 has 15 residues.

V gene TRBV24-1 combines with J gene TRBJ1-4; D ambiguous. The CDR3 covers 16 residues. V dropped 5 bases and J dropped 6 bases, with 18 bases sitting between them. The V gene's germline CDR1 is KGHDR and CDR2 SFDVKD. This chain's CDR3 is CATSVIIGTADEKLFF. Written as DNA, the CDR3 is TGTGCCACCAGTGTTATTATTGGTACGGCGGATGAAAAACTGTTTTTT.